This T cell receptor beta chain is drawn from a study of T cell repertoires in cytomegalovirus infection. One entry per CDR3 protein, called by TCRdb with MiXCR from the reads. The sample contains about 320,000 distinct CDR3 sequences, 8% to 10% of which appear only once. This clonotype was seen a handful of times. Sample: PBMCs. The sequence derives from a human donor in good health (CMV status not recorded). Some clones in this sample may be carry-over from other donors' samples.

The CDR3 loop reads CASSAGTGGNLYEQYF. In DNA, the CDR3 is TGTGCCAGCAGTGCCGGGACAGGGGGCAATTTGTACGAGCAGTACTTC. V gene TRBV28 combines with J gene TRBJ2-7, with 12 nucleotides matching TRBD1. The CDR3 runs 16 residues. Germline-derived CDR1 and CDR2 are MDHEN and SYDVKM. The ends lost 5 bases at V and 4 bases at J; junction bases unmatched: 9.